Below, one TCR beta chain is given with its context. This clone's antigen is unknown. Base qualities are not recorded, but no much larger clone differs from it by a single base. V is pruned by 1 base and J by 5 bases, leaving 11 bases of the junction without a gene match. The germline V gene (reference sequence) gives CDR1 as MNHEY and CDR2 as SMNVEV. The CDR3 contains 16 residues, cysteine and phenylalanine counted. Only the CDR3 part of the read is kept: 48 bases, read in frame from the first base. The Qiagen DNeasy kit was used to extract genomic DNA both from unsorted PBMCs and from the negatively selected CD4+ and CD8+ fractions. Amplification of TCR beta CDR3 regions was done by immunoSEQ multiplex PCR with primers that anneal to V and J segments. A synthetic immune receptor repertoire was used to minimize amplification bias, and any residual bias was removed computationally once sequencing was done. As for the original processing: Custom Python scripts were used to quantify repertoire diversity as the Shannon entropy index. Unsorted, CD4+ and CD8+ repertoires were analyzed separately, except for combined analyses in which CD4+ and CD8+ sequences were merged in silico. Clonal expansion was defined as at least a 2-fold frequency increase after treatment relative to C1D1, with a pseudocount of 0.5 for undetected baseline clones. Clones with 0 or 1 copy at C1D1 were classified as singleton clones, and clones with 2 or more copies were classified as non-singleton clones. By matching protein sequences in sorted samples from the same patient, clones expanded in unsorted samples were annotated as CD4+, CD8+ or unknown. Wilcoxon tests on paired samples were used to test diversity changes from C1D1 to C4D1. TCRdb stores this immuneACCESS table with in-frame sequences only. Part of the clones is absent; in the studies checked, under half of the shortfall reflects unresolved V genes, and no reason is known for the rest. V, J and clone size are taken as reported in that table, and D and trimming were inferred from the DNA itself. Counted in this sample were some 100,000 clones; 85% to 95% of them appeared once. In total, the top ten clones hold just under 2% of the sample.

The meaning of the sample's time point label: cycle 4 day 1 (C4D1), after more than five weeks of nivolumab. All trial patients had relapsed after autologous stem cell transplantation, with cohorts A, B and C differing in prior brentuximab vedotin exposure. The trial cohort included some 53 patients with relapsed/refractory classical Hodgkin lymphoma, and each patient had a best overall response of complete response, partial response or progressive disease. Single-agent nivolumab was administered to trial patients in the multi-cohort phase II CheckMate 205 trial. Best overall response was determined by an independent review committee according to the 2007 International Working Group response criteria. Trial PBMCs were collected immediately before nivolumab initiation (C1D1) and during therapy at cycle 2 day 1 and cycle 4 day 1. Peripheral blood was collected in 8 mL Vacutainer Cell Preparation Tubes, from which PBMCs were isolated by centrifugation and then cryopreserved.

This entry comes from a study of PD-1 blockade in classical Hodgkin lymphoma (dated by TCRdb to the early 2020s). About the study as a whole: Nivolumab dosing was 3 mg/kg intravenously every 2 weeks, continuing until either disease progression or unacceptable toxicity. A peripheral blood immune signature of response to PD-1 blockade in classical Hodgkin lymphoma was defined using TCR beta sequencing and CyTOF. What the work shows at the level of the full study, not this receptor alone: CD4+ but not CD8+ TCR diversity rose significantly by C4D1 (p=0.0027 vs p=0.16), most apparent in complete responders (p=0.02). Trial patients with a complete response had baseline diversity similar to that of newly diagnosed patients, while partial responders and progressors had significantly lower diversity. Baseline TCR diversity was reported to be lower in newly diagnosed patients than in healthy donors and to be lower still in relapsed/refractory patients. Lower diversity was observed in patients in whom nivolumab was started less than 1 year after ASCT, and these patients were excluded from later analyses so that confounding by immune reconstitution would be avoided. The study was limited to a single clinical trial cohort, and causes of repertoire differences, possibly disease activity or prior therapy, remained undefined.

The chain is assembled from TRBV27 and TRBJ2-7, with 7 bases aligning to TRBD2. The sequences come from peripheral blood mononuclear cells (PBMCs), collected before the fourth cycle of nivolumab. The TCR was taken from a human donor with classical Hodgkin lymphoma. The nucleotide sequence reads as follows: TGTGCCAGCAGTTTATTTCGGGGGAGGGTATATAACGAGCAGTACTTC. Its protein reads: CASSLFRGRVYNEQYF.